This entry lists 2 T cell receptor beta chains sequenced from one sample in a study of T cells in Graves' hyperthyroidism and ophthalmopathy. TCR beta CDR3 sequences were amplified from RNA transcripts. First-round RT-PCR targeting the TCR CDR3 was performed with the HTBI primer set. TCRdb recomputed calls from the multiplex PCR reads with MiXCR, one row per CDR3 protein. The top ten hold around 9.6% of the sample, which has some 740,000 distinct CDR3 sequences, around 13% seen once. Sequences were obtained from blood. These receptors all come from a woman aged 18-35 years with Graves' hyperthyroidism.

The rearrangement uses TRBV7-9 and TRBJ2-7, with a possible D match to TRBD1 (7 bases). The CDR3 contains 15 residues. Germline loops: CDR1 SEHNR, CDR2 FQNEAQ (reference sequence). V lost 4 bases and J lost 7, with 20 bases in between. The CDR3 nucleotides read TGTGCCAGCAGCTGGACCGGGACAGAGAGCGGGGAGCAGTACTTC. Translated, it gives CASSWTGTESGEQYF.

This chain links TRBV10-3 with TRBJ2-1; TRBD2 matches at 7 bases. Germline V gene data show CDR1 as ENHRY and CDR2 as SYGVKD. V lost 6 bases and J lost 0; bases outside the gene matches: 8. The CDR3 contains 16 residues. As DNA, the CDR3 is TGTGCCATCAGCGGGGGGTCGGGGGGCTCCTACAATGAGCAGTTCTTC. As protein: CAISGGSGGSYNEQFF.